Listed below are T cell receptor beta chains from one sample, sequenced in a study of blood T cell repertoires in COVID-19. Profiling relied on immunoSEQ multiplex PCR, and the TCRdb table lists in-frame clones only, not all of them. The repertoire consists of some 130,000 clones, with approximately 80% occurring once and the leading ten covering 20% to 25%. Sequencing was done on a sample of peripheral blood. Source of these receptors: a man at least 80 years old with acute or convalescent COVID-19. Each CDR3 is given with its conserved first and last residue. D genes are given only for firm matches. Clone size is stated in some rows and not others, as once, few, many or a class when expanded.

TRBD1	TRBV5-1	TRBJ2-3	-	TGCGCCAGCAGCCACGGACAGGGGGCGTCGGCAGATACGCAGTATTTT	CASSHGQGASADTQYF
TRBD2	TRBV7-6	TRBJ2-1	-	TGTGCCAGCAGCATATCAGATGGGACTACATATGAGCAGTTCTTC	CASSISDGTTYEQFF
-	TRBV7-2	TRBJ2-4	-	TGTGCCAGCAGCCCGCGGGACCCACCAAGGGAAAACATTCAGTACTTC	CASSPRDPPRENIQYF
TRBD1	TRBV19	TRBJ1-2	few	TGTGCCAGTAGTACCCTGACAGGGGACTATGGCTACACCTTC	CASSTLTGDYGYTF
TRBD1	TRBV19	TRBJ1-1	-	TGTGCCAGTAGACACAGGGGGCCAAACACTGAAGCTTTCTTT	CASRHRGPNTEAFF
-	TRBV23-1	TRBJ2-5	-	TGCGCCAGCAGTCAATCGGGGACACACCAAGAGACCCAGTACTTC	CASSQSGTHQETQYF
-	TRBV7-8	TRBJ2-5	-	TGTGCCAGCAGCCCGAGAGAGGGGGGGGGCCAGGAGACCCAGTACTTC	CASSPREGGGQETQYF
-	TRBV7-2	TRBJ1-1	few	TGTGCCAGCACCCGGACTGGGTTTGGCACTGAAGCTTTCTTT	CASTRTGFGTEAFF
-	TRBV5-1	TRBJ2-7	-	TGCGCCAGCAGTAGGGGGGGCCCGAGTATCTACGAGCAGTACTTC	CASSRGGPSIYEQYF
TRBD2	TRBV6-5	TRBJ2-7	-	TGTGCCAGCAGCACTAGCGGGGGAACCTACGAGCAGTACTTC	CASSTSGGTYEQYF
-	TRBV19	TRBJ1-5	-	TGTGCCAGTAGTATATGGGGGGATCAGCCCCAGCATTTT	CASSIWGDQPQHF
-	TRBV6-5	TRBJ2-2	-	TGTGCCAGCAGCCTTCTATACACCGGGGAGCTGTTTTTT	CASSLLYTGELFF
TRBD2	TRBV29-1	TRBJ2-3	-	TGCAGCGTGAGAGGACTAGCGGCTTCCCCAGATACGCAGTATTTT	CSVRGLAASPDTQYF
TRBD1	TRBV18	TRBJ1-5	-	TGTGCCAGCTCGGGGGACAGGAATCAGCCCCAGCATTTT	CASSGDRNQPQHF
-	TRBV18	TRBJ1-4	many	TGTGCCAGCTCACGTGAGGCGGGCGAAAAACTGTTTTTT	CASSREAGEKLFF
TRBD1	TRBV19	TRBJ2-3	-	TGTGCCAGTACCCGCACCACAGGGGCCCCCACAGATACGCAGTATTTT	CASTRTTGAPTDTQYF
-	TRBV27	TRBJ1-6	once	TGTGCCAGCAGTCTCGGGACTTACTCCAGCTCCTATAATTCACCCCTCCACTTT	CASSLGTYSSSYNSPLHF
-	TRBV6-5	TRBJ2-1	-	TGTGCCAGCAGTTCTCTTCAGGGTTGGGGGCAGTTCTTC	CASSSLQGWGQFF
-	TRBV7-8	TRBJ2-3	-	TGTGCCAGCAGACCCTCGAAGCAAGCGGTCCTAGTCGGCACAGATACGCAGTATTTT	CASRPSKQAVLVGTDTQYF
-	TRBV5-5	TRBJ1-5	-	TGTGCCAGCAGTAGAGATAGCAATCAGCCCCAGCATTTT	CASSRDSNQPQHF
TRBD1	TRBV7-2	TRBJ1-5	many	TGTGCCAGCAGCCTTATAGGGACAGGGAATCAGCCCCAGCATTTT	CASSLIGTGNQPQHF
-	TRBV11-3	TRBJ1-6	once	TGTGCCAGCAGCCTTACCTCAGGGGCACCCCTCCACTTT	CASSLTSGAPLHF
-	TRBV13	TRBJ1-5	-	TGTGCCAGCACCAACACTATGCGTGTGCCCCAGCATTTT	CASTNTMRVPQHF
TRBD1	TRBV18	TRBJ1-1	once	TGTGCCAGCTCACCCGGACAGGGAAGTGCTGAAGCTTTCTTT	CASSPGQGSAEAFF
-	TRBV4-3	TRBJ1-1	-	TGCGCCAGCAGCCTGAGGGGGGGGAGCACTGAAGCTTTCTTT	CASSLRGGSTEAFF
-	TRBV6-5	TRBJ1-1	-	TGTGCCAGCGGCCCAGGGTACCCCGGGGCTTTCTTT	CASGPGYPGAFF
TRBD2	TRBV5-4	TRBJ2-2	-	TGTGCCAGCAGCCGGGCCTTGGGGGGGTACACCGGGGAGCTGTTTTTT	CASSRALGGYTGELFF